This T cell receptor (beta chain) was retrieved from a study of blood T cell repertoires in COVID-19. Study background: COVID-19 samples from acute and convalescent phases originated in the United States, Italy and Spain. The analysed material was cDNA or gDNA that came from T cells, B-cell-depleted T cells, or PBMCs.

In regard to this clone: Other DNA sequences in this sample translate to the same CDR3.

Assay: immunoSEQ multiplex PCR; the TCRdb copy retains only in-frame clones and omits some. The data contain 220,000 or so clones, roughly nine tenths of them singletons. CDR1 is KGHSH, CDR2 LQKENI, per germline. The CDR3 totals 17 residues. V lost 0 bases, J lost 0 bases, and 3 bases stayed unmatched. Patients from Seattle were sampled longitudinally, starting during active infection. Sequencing was carried out using peripheral blood. The origin of this receptor is a man in his 60s with COVID-19, enrolled during active disease. This sequence joins TRBV18 and TRBJ1-1; 11 bases align to TRBD1. The CDR3 reads CASSPPGTGGLNTEAFF. The CDR3 DNA reads as TGTGCCAGCTCACCACCGGGGACAGGGGGTTTGAACACTGAAGCTTTCTTT. Filled out from reference TRBV18 and TRBJ1-1, the complete variable domain reads NAGVMQNPRHLVRRRGQEARLRCSPMKGHSHVYWYRQLPEEGLKFMVYLQKENIIDESGMPKERFSAEFPKEGPSILRIQQVVRGDSAAYFCASSPPGTGGLNTEAFFGQGTRLTVV.